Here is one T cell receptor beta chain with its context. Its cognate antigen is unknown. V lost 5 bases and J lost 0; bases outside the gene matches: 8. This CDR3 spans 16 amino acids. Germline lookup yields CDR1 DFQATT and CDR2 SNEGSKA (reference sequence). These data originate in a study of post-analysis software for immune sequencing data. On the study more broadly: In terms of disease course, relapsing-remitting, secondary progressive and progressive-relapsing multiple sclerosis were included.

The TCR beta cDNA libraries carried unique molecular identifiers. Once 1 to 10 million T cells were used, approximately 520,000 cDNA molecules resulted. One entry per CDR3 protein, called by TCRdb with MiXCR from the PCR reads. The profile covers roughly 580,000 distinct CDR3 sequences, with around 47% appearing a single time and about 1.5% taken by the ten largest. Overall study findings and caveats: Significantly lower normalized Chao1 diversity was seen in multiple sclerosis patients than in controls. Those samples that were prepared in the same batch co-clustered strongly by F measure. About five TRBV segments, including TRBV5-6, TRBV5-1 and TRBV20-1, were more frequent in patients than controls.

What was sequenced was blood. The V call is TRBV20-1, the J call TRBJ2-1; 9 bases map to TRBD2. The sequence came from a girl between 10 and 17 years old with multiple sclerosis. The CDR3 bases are TGCAGTGCTCAAATGCCGGGACTAGCCTCCTACAATGAGCAGTTCTTC. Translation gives CSAQMPGLASYNEQFF.